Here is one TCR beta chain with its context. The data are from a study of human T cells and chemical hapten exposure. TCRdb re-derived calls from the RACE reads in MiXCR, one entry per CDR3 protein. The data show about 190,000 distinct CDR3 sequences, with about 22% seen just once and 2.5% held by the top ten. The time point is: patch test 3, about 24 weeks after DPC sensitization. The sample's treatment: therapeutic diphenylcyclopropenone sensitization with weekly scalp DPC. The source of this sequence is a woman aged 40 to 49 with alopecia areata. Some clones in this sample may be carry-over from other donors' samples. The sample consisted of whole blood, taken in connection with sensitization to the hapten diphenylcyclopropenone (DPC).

The CDR3 here is CSARRQSSYNEQFF. The CDR3 DNA reads TGCAGTGCTAGAAGACAGAGCTCCTACAATGAGCAGTTCTTC. This chain links TRBV20-1 with TRBJ2-1, with a tentative D call TRBD1 (5 bases). V was trimmed by 2 bases and J by 0 bases, leaving 8 bases between them. CDR3 length equals 14 residues. Germline V lookup: CDR1 DFQATT, CDR2 SNEGSKA (reference sequence).